The clone carrying this T cell receptor (beta chain) was recorded a few times. Its antigen is undetermined. The data were obtained in a study of human T cells and chemical hapten exposure. Time point noted: patch test 1, 2 weeks after DPC sensitization. As to treatment: therapeutic diphenylcyclopropenone sensitization with weekly scalp DPC. Alopecia patients deemed DPC-suitable, aged 18 to 70, excluding pregnancy. Per the original data handling: Sequenced samples showed a median of around 93,000 TCRs each, with counts running from 23,224 to 690,600. TCRdb fed the RACE reads into MiXCR, producing one record per CDR3 protein. The V and J calls were not made by the authors but by TCRdb's processing. The table includes approximately 350,000 distinct CDR3 sequences, approximately 6.3% detected once. Study outcomes and limitations: Positively correlated with patch test score were the counts of PT1 expanded TCRs. No shift was seen in TCRs above 1 in 1000 frequency with DPC sensitization.

Deletions cut 1 base from V and 0 bases from J, with 13 bases between. Germline V CDR1 and CDR2: LGHDT, YNNKEL (reference sequence). The CDR3 spans 17 residues. Sequencing used whole blood, obtained in connection with sensitization to the hapten diphenylcyclopropenone (DPC). This chain uses TRBV3-1 with TRBJ1-3; a possible D gene is TRBD1 (5 bases). This receptor was obtained from a woman aged 18-29 years with alopecia areata. Some clones in this sample may be carry-over from other donors' samples. The CDR3 nucleotides are TGTGCCAGCAGCCAAGTCTGGGGGGACGGCTCTGGAAACACCATATATTTT. It translates to CASSQVWGDGSGNTIYF.